This is a list of T cell receptor beta chains from one sample in a study of metastatic and nonmetastatic thyroid tumors. TCRdb reassembled clones from the PCR reads with MiXCR. The table records approximately 14,000 clones, around 3.6% of them present only once. The sample taken for sequencing was tumor tissue. Source of these receptors: a female donor with papillary thyroid cancer or a benign thyroid nodule (not recorded which). Some clones in this sample may be carry-over from other donors' samples. The CDR3 runs from the conserved cysteine through the conserved F or W. A D gene is named only where the DNA matches it firmly. Clone size is stated in some rows and not others, as once, few, many or a class when expanded.

j_gene,abundance,d_gene,v_gene,CDR3aa,CDR3nt
TRBJ1-6,-,-,TRBV19,CASSMGDNLHF,TGTGCCAGTAGTATGGGGGACAACCTCCACTTT
TRBJ1-5,few,TRBD1,TRBV6-4,CASSTGAGQPQHF,TGTGCCAGCAGTACAGGGGCGGGTCAGCCCCAGCATTTT
TRBJ1-1,few,-,TRBV20-1,CSARDGGREAFF,TGCAGTGCTAGGGACGGAGGGCGTGAAGCTTTCTTT
TRBJ1-2,few,-,TRBV3-1,CASTLGRGYTF,TGTGCCAGCACACTGGGTAGGGGCTACACCTTC
TRBJ2-5,few,-,TRBV20-1,CSARDLLRGVQETQYF,TGCAGTGCTAGGGACCTACTTAGAGGAGTCCAAGAGACCCAGTACTTC
TRBJ1-2,few,-,TRBV11-3,CASSDLTLYGYTF,TGTGCCAGCAGCGATTTAACACTCTATGGCTACACCTTC
TRBJ2-7,few,TRBD2,TRBV4-1,CASSQGLAGSYEQYF,TGCGCCAGCAGCCAGGGACTAGCGGGATCCTACGAGCAGTACTTC
TRBJ2-1,few,-,TRBV20-1,CSARAAHREGYNEQFF,TGCAGTGCTAGAGCTGCCCACAGGGAGGGCTACAATGAGCAGTTCTTC
TRBJ2-1,-,TRBD2,TRBV6-1,CASSRTSGTGNEQFF,TGTGCCAGCAGCCGCACTAGCGGAACCGGCAATGAGCAGTTCTTC
TRBJ1-5,-,-,TRBV19,CASIQGGGSNQPQHF,TGTGCCAGTATCCAGGGCGGGGGTAGCAATCAGCCCCAGCATTTT